The clone carrying this TCR beta chain has only a few counts. Its specificity is not known. The data were taken from a study of blood T cells in healthy people across ages. Study-wide results and caveats: Versus aged donors, long-lived donors had higher diversity and more naive CD4+ cells.

Trimming stripped 4 bases from V and 5 bases from J, with 6 bases between. The V gene's germline CDR1 is SQVTM and CDR2 ANQGSEA. CDR3 length: 11 residues. A second PCR of roughly 7 to 11 cycles used a sample-barcoded 5' primer and a J-beta primer mix. MiXCR, applied by TCRdb to the 5' RACE reads, yields one record per CDR3 protein. The sample includes fewer than 2,000,000 distinct CDR3 sequences, approximately 39% seen only once; the top ten take under 30%. The rearrangement joins TRBV29-1 to TRBJ1-5, with D possibly being TRBD1 (5 bases). This clonotype was sampled from a human donor in good health. Sequenced material: blood. CDR3 nucleotides: TGCAGCGTTGGGGGGGATCAGCCCCAGCATTTT. It encodes CSVGGDQPQHF.